The 24 T cell receptor beta chains given below trace back to one sample, sequenced in a study of cytomegalovirus exposure and HLA in healthy donors. 13 Jbeta primers and 60 Vbeta primers were used for the PCR. Sequencing was performed with immunoSEQ multiplex PCR; in TCRdb, only in-frame clones are kept and a portion is missing. The data show 110,000 or so clones, about 70% seen once. What was sequenced was PBMCs. These TCRs come from a human donor in good health.

This clone was counted only a few times. The chain links TRBV27 to TRBJ1-6; unclear D gene. V gave up 5 bases and J gave up 0 bases, with 5 bases separating them. CDR1 and CDR2 (germline): MNHEY, SMNVEV (reference sequence). The CDR3 sequence is 14 residues long. The CDR3 protein is CASSRSSYNSPLHF. Written as DNA, the CDR3 is TGTGCCAGCAGTCGGAGCTCCTATAATTCACCCCTCCACTTT.

A few counts support this clone. The CDR3 reads CASRPGQGVRSTEAFF. DNA of the CDR3: TGTGCCAGCAGACCGGGACAGGGAGTCCGGAGCACTGAAGCTTTCTTT. The chain employs TRBV6-4 and TRBJ1-1; 9 bases agree with TRBD1. The CDR3 length is 16 residues. The ends lost 6 bases at V and 4 bases at J; junction bases unmatched: 12. Germline V gives CDR1 MRHNA, CDR2 SNTAGT.

V gene TRBV4-3 combines with J gene TRBJ1-2; D is unresolved. Looked up from germline, CDR1 is LGHNA and CDR2 is YSLEER. Trimming took 0 bases from V and 8 from J, leaving 13 bases between them. The CDR3 is made up of 14 amino acids. The DNA for the CDR3 is TGCGCCAGCAGCCAAGAGAGGATGGTAGGAGGCTACACCTTC. Translated: CASSQERMVGGYTF.

This clone has just a few counts. V gene TRBV7-6 combines with J gene TRBJ2-5; D is perhaps TRBD2 (5 bases). The last part of the DNA fits TRBJ2-7 better; the J call may be wrong. CDR3 size: 14 residues. Germline lookup yields CDR1 SGHVS and CDR2 FNYEAQ. The CDR3 region is CASSADSISYEQYF. The CDR3, as DNA: TGTGCCAGCAGCGCGGACTCTATTTCCTACGAGCAGTACTTC.

The rearrangement uses TRBV5-4 and TRBJ2-2, with TRBD2 matching 10 bases. The V gene's germline CDR1 is SGHNT and CDR2 YYREEE (reference sequence). V lost 5 bases, J lost 0 bases, and 10 bases stayed unmatched. There are 18 residues in the CDR3. The DNA of the CDR3 is TGTGCCAGCAGACCCGGCGCTAGCGGGGGCCCGAACACCGGGGAGCTGTTTTTT. Its translation is CASRPGASGGPNTGELFF.

This chain connects TRBV6-5 to TRBJ1-2, with 8 nucleotides matching TRBD1. J was trimmed by 4 bases and V by 5 bases; bases with no gene match: 9. CDR1 is MNHEY and CDR2 is SVGAGI in the germline V gene. The CDR3 is made up of 15 amino acids. The CDR3 region is CASSLDRGGAYGYTF. The DNA of the CDR3 is TGTGCCAGCAGTCTCGACAGGGGAGGTGCCTATGGCTACACCTTC.

The chain carries TRBV21-1 and TRBJ1-5; TRBD1 was called by the table and not checked on the DNA. TRBV21-1 is reported as a pseudogene. This CDR3 is built from 16 residues. The CDR3, as DNA: TGTGCCAGCAACAGAAGGGGACAGGGGAGCGATCAGCCCCAGCATTTT. It is translated as CASNRRGQGSDQPQHF.

The chain uses TRBV28 and TRBJ1-5; TRBD1 might be the D (5 bases). Per germline, CDR1 MDHEN and CDR2 SYDVKM. Trimming took 2 bases from V and 1 from J, leaving 9 bases between them. The CDR3 has 15 amino acids. CDR3 region: CASSLPGLSNQPQHF. CDR3 nucleotide sequence: TGTGCCAGCAGTTTACCGGGACTAAGCAATCAGCCCCAGCATTTT.

This rearrangement joins TRBV7-9 to TRBJ1-1; D remains ambiguous. The CDR3 totals 15 residues. Germline V gene data show CDR1 as SEHNR and CDR2 as FQNEAQ (reference sequence). The V gene lost 2 bases and the J gene lost 2 bases, with 12 bases spanning the gap. CDR3 protein: CASSLREDRNTEAFF. The CDR3 DNA reads as TGTGCCAGCAGCTTAAGGGAGGACCGAAACACTGAAGCTTTCTTT.

A note on this clone: One end of the junction is discordant with germline, which a read error may explain. Within the sample, other DNA sequences also encode this same CDR3. The CDR3 region is CASTEPGQVGNEQFF. Written as DNA, the CDR3 is TGTGCCAGCACTGAACCGGGACAAGTGGGGAATGAGCAGTTCTTC. The chain uses TRBV6-1 and TRBJ2-1, with D possibly being TRBD1 (6 bases). The CDR3 consists of 15 residues. In germline, CDR1 is MNHNS, CDR2 SASEGT.

This clone showed up just once. The V call is TRBV27, the J call TRBJ2-5; the match to TRBD2 covers 9 bases. The CDR3 runs 15 residues. Trimming removed 9 bases from V and 5 bases from J; junction bases left unmatched: 13. In germline, CDR1 is MNHEY, CDR2 SMNVEV (reference sequence). CDR3 residues: CASYASGNGFETQYF. The CDR3 DNA reads as TGTGCCAGTTACGCTAGCGGGAATGGTTTTGAGACCCAGTACTTC.

The chain has TRBV4-3 and TRBJ2-2; 7 positions agree with TRBD2. CDR1 and CDR2 from the germline V gene are LGHNA and YSLEER. V shed 1 base and J 3 bases; nucleotides not matched to a gene: 5. This CDR3 is 16 amino acids long. This CDR3 is CASSQVGGIDTGELFF. The CDR3 DNA is TGCGCCAGCAGCCAAGTCGGGGGGATAGACACCGGGGAGCTGTTTTTT.

The J gene is TRBJ1-2, the V gene TRBV5-1; perhaps TRBD1 as D (6 bases). Trimming stripped 0 bases from V and 3 bases from J, with 12 bases between. The germline V gene has CDR1 SGHRS and CDR2 YFSETQ. The CDR3 loop spans 15 amino acids. CDR3 DNA sequence: TGCGCCAGCAGCTTGGCCGGGGGGCCCGACTATGGCTACACCTTC. Its translation: CASSLAGGPDYGYTF.

The genes are TRBV5-1 and TRBJ2-3; D is possibly TRBD2 (5 bases). CDR3 size: 14 residues. CDR1 is SGHRS and CDR2 is YFSETQ in the germline V gene. With 7 bases removed from V and 1 base from J, the gap between germline ends came to 13 bases. The CDR3 loop reads CASGDGVGTDTQYF. In nucleotides, the CDR3 is TGCGCCAGCGGTGACGGGGTCGGCACAGATACGCAGTATTTT.

J is TRBJ1-6 and V is TRBV19; D may be TRBD1 (5 bases). Per the germline V gene, CDR1 is LNHDA and CDR2 is SQIVND (reference sequence). V gave up 3 bases and J gave up 9 bases, with 18 bases separating them. The CDR3 has 16 amino acids. CDR3 nucleotides: TGTGCCAGTAGTATCAACCTACTGACAGATACTTCACCCCTCCACTTT. Protein sequence: CASSINLLTDTSPLHF.

The chain is built from TRBV5-1 and TRBJ2-1; TRBD1 agrees at 8 bases. V lost 0 bases to trimming and J lost 2 bases; unmatched junction nucleotides: 1. CDR3 length: 15 amino acids. Germline values: CDR1 SGHRS, CDR2 YFSETQ. The CDR3 here is CASSLEQGAYNEQFF. CDR3 bases: TGCGCCAGCAGCTTGGAACAGGGGGCCTACAATGAGCAGTTCTTC.

V is TRBV2 and J is TRBJ2-2, with 11 bases that match TRBD2. The CDR3 consists of 18 residues. With V trimmed by 8 bases and J by 1 base, 12 bases remained unmatched. Per germline, CDR1 SNHLY and CDR2 FYNNEI. The CDR3 region has the DNA TGTGCCAGCGGATCTAGCGGGGGGCATTCTATGAACACCGGGGAGCTGTTTTTT. As protein: CASGSSGGHSMNTGELFF.

This clone was observed a few times. The V gene is TRBV4-3, the J gene TRBJ1-6; D is uncertain. The CDR3 spans 17 residues. Germline CDR1 and CDR2: LGHNA and YSLEER. Trimming took 0 bases from V and 0 from J, leaving 9 bases between them. Here the CDR3 reads CASSQEAVGSYNSPLHF. Written as DNA, the CDR3 is TGCGCCAGCAGCCAAGAAGCGGTGGGCTCCTATAATTCACCCCTCCACTTT.

The V gene is TRBV10-2, the J gene TRBJ1-5, with 10 positions matching TRBD1. J was trimmed by 3 bases and V by 3 bases; bases with no gene match: 5. The CDR3 loop spans 16 amino acids. Germline assignment: CDR1 WSHSY and CDR2 SAAADI. CDR3 sequence reads: CASSDRDRGDNQPQHF. In nucleotides, the CDR3 is TGCGCCAGCAGTGACAGGGACAGGGGAGACAATCAGCCCCAGCATTTT.

The chain employs TRBV19 and TRBJ1-5; tentatively, D is TRBD1 (6 bases). This CDR3 spans 16 amino acids. V gave up 8 bases and J gave up 5 bases, with 22 bases separating them. CDR1 LNHDA and CDR2 SQIVND come from the germline V gene (reference sequence). The CDR3, as DNA: TGTGCCAGTCGGATACACCCGGACAGAAAGGATCAGCCCCAGCATTTT. As protein: CASRIHPDRKDQPQHF.

This clone showed up just a few times. The chain couples TRBV7-2 to TRBJ2-7; TRBD1 is a possible D gene (6 bases). Germline CDR1 and CDR2: SGHTA and FQGNSA. This CDR3 is built from 14 residues. Trimming stripped 5 bases from V and 2 bases from J, with 13 bases between. CDR3 residues: CASSADRGPYEQYF. Here the CDR3 DNA reads TGTGCCAGCAGCGCGGACAGAGGTCCCTACGAGCAGTACTTC.

The chain carries TRBV23-1 and TRBJ1-5, with a possible D match to TRBD1 (5 bases). TRBV23-1 falls under the ORF class, with uncertain function. CDR3 size: 13 residues. V was clipped by 2 bases and J by 4 bases, with 6 bases between them. The CDR3 loop reads CASSQKGNQPQHF. Written as DNA, the CDR3 is TGCGCCAGCAGTCAAAAGGGGAATCAGCCCCAGCATTTT.

On this clone itself: This same CDR3 is encoded by further DNA sequences in the sample. CDR3 residues: CAWSTGNTIYF. The CDR3 DNA is TGTGCCTGGTCTACGGGAAACACCATATATTTT. J is TRBJ1-3 and V is TRBV30, with D unresolved. Germline V gene lookup returns CDR1 GTSNPN and CDR2 SVGIG (reference sequence). The CDR3 is 11 amino acids. V lost 5 bases, J lost 4 bases, and 6 bases lay in between.

This clone was seen a handful of times. The chain combines TRBV5-1 with TRBJ2-5; 8 bases line up with TRBD2. CDR1 SGHRS and CDR2 YFSETQ come from the germline V gene. Germline trimming cut 0 bases from V and 0 bases from J; bases unmatched to any gene: 16. The CDR3 has 20 residues. Here the CDR3 DNA reads TGCGCCAGCAGCTTGGCCGGGTCGGGTGCGGGTAGCGGGAACCAAGAGACCCAGTACTTC. It specifies CASSLAGSGAGSGNQETQYF.